Given below is one T cell receptor beta chain in context. Its antigen is currently not known. Base quality data are lacking; no much larger clone is found one base away. The cohort comprised 550 to 700 healthy bone marrow donors. All cohort members were sampled while nominally healthy, although unrecorded immune exposures were likely present. The donor was CMV seronegative and belonged to the group of over 350 seronegative cohort members. A peripheral blood sample was provided by each donor, and peripheral blood mononuclear cells were used for TCR beta sequencing. The Qiagen DNeasy Blood Extraction Kit was used to extract genomic DNA from the blood cell samples. Taken from the germline V gene, the CDR1 and CDR2 loops are MNHEY and SVGAGI. Counted from cysteine to phenylalanine, this CDR3 has 15 amino acids. CDR3 DNA only is kept here, 45 bases in frame from base 1. V and J lose 6 bases and 0 bases, and a span of 14 bases separates them.

The data stem from a study of cytomegalovirus exposure and HLA in healthy donors (dated by TCRdb to the late 2010s). With regard to the full study: An earlier analysis of 587 of the donors reported roughly 300 Gb of sequence data and some 110 million unique TCR beta sequences obtained from approximately 180 million T cells. Around 320 gigabases of sequencing data and approximately 80 million unique TCR sequences were included in an early release covering under 650 HLA-typed donors. Among the 398 genotyped donors, around 81% belonged to the genetic ancestry cluster associated with self-reported Caucasian donors. The aim of the study was to test whether cataloging public T cell receptors could identify signatures of past pathogen exposure. Using immunosequencing, the study profiled T cell repertoires from about 610 subjects and related those repertoires to cytomegalovirus serostatus. In addition to the first cohort of 666 subjects, a separate validation cohort of 120 different subjects was used. The study combined high-throughput TCR immunosequencing, statistical association of individual TCRs with disease status, and machine learning to predict cytomegalovirus infection status. To study patterns of TCR occurrence, a later analysis re-analyzed previously published TCR beta repertoires from around 700 donors and added high-resolution HLA genotyping. Rather than using new phenotypic data, the later analysis identified candidate immune exposures from TCR beta sequences and from how often those sequences occurred across donors. In an earlier analysis of a few hundred of the donors, high-throughput TCR beta sequencing was used to judge whether each TCR beta V gene segment behaved as functional or pseudogenic. Alongside the repertoire data, information on donor age, sex, ethnicity and CMV serostatus was compiled. Genome-wide SNP genotypes for about 65% of the roughly 670 donors were used in a later genetic analysis, which treated that subset as a discovery cohort. Every discovery cohort repertoire had been produced on one sequencing platform. HLA typing included class I and class II loci at four-digit resolution. Typing coverage differed by locus: A, B, C, DRB1 and DQB1 were typed in about 620-640 donors, DQA1 in about 550, DPA1 in 606, and DPB1 in just under 490. Five DR-DQ haplotypes were handled as single units for association and clustering because linkage in the cohort was strong. Among 398 genotyped donors of the cohort, an average of roughly 230,000 unique TCR beta nucleotide sequences was sequenced per donor, of which about 20% were non-productive. Study-level results and caveats: In a later analysis, TCR association rates were found to vary across HLA loci, with the most associated TCRs seen for DRB1 alleles and the fewest for HLA-C alleles. Compared with equally common non-associated chains, HLA-associated TCR beta chains in a later analysis were more clonally expanded and had lower generation probabilities. The study listed around 160 TCR beta chains as associated with cytomegalovirus. The authors suggested that the approach could potentially be extended to other disease states and immunological phenotypes. A few of the identified cytomegalovirus-associated TCR beta chains were confirmed in vitro to be specific for cytomegalovirus antigens. HLA typing was unavailable for some donors at each locus, so association tests used only the typed subset. Over 15 rarely observed V segments, including chromosome 9 orphons, were excluded from the earlier analysis of a few hundred of the donors because counts were too low. In a later genetic analysis, a missense DCLRE1C variant was associated with V-gene and J-gene trimming of TCR beta chains, and the association was replicated in an independent cohort. For the cohort, immune exposure information was limited to CMV serostatus. The classifier was reported to diagnose cytomegalovirus status with high specificity and sensitivity in both the original cohort and the validation cohort. In a later analysis, several top co-occurrence clusters were reported to appear linked to parvovirus B19, influenza, CMV and Epstein-Barr virus. In an earlier analysis of a few hundred of the donors, most TCR beta V segments were observed in productive rearrangements about 90% or about 30% of the time, broadly matching IMGT annotations. A further reported finding was that TCR beta sequences accurately predicted the HLA-A and HLA-B alleles for most subjects in the first cohort. Correlated functional status among segregating V segments might reflect linkage disequilibrium, but an unknown experimental factor could not be ruled out. The presence/absence analyses assumed that sequencing depth was roughly uniform across donors, and that assumption may not be true. Only TCR beta chains were sequenced in this cohort, and the absence of alpha or paired-chain data limited detectable features. According to a later genetic analysis, donors in an Asian-associated ancestry cluster had fewer N-insertions in productive TCRs than the approximately 670-donor mean. When HLA alleles, especially DR and DQ, strongly co-occurred, attributing TCR associations to individual alleles was difficult. A cluster of highly shared sequence variants was judged likely to be a technical artifact of the sequencing pipeline. Most TCR sequences were observed very rarely across donors, whereas some public TCRs were present in many individuals. Some IMGT-functional V segments, including TRBV6-2 and TRBV6-3, could not be distinguished by the 87-base-pair reads and were therefore excluded. A later analysis associated about 17,000 TCR beta sequences with specific HLA alleles at a false discovery rate of 0.05. In a later analysis, most CMV-associated TCR beta chains were found to appear HLA-restricted, with HLA associations seemingly driven largely by CMV exposure.

The library relied on the immunoSEQ multiplex PCR assay. For the multiplex PCR, a mixture combining 60 forward primers for TCR Vbeta segments and 13 reverse primers for TCR Jbeta segments was used. The CDR3 region of rearranged TCR beta genes was amplified from genomic DNA by a multiplex PCR assay. On the Illumina HiSeq System, the amplified TCR beta libraries were sequenced as 87-base-pair reads. In the paper's pipeline: A later analysis counted about 76 million unique TCR beta chains across the 550 to 750 repertoires, and roughly 10 million of these chains were shared by at least two donors. Raw reads were error-corrected and collapsed into unique sequences by a nearest-neighbor algorithm in which closely related sequences were merged to remove PCR and sequencing errors. CDR3 sequences were aligned to IMGT reference sequences to assign V, D and J gene segments. Each retained sequence needed at least a six-nucleotide match to both a V gene segment and a J gene segment. A rearrangement was called productive if the CDR3 had no stop codons and remained in frame with V and J, and every other rearrangement was called non-productive. Following IMGT convention, CDR3 was defined as the stretch from the second conserved V-encoded cysteine up to the conserved J-encoded phenylalanine. In an earlier analysis of more than 550 of the donors, sequences lacking an unambiguous match to a single V gene segment were excluded. An earlier analysis of several hundred of the donors classified V segments as functional when productive rearrangements were above 56.7% and as segregating when the standard deviation between donors was above 5%. To diagnose cytomegalovirus status from the catalog of TCR beta chain sequences, a statistical classification framework was built. In a later analysis, TCR nucleotide sequences were compared against IMGT/GENE-DB human TR gene sequences so that V and J genes could be assigned. The TCRdist pipeline was used in a later analysis to assign CDR3 sequences and most-parsimonious VDJ recombination scenarios. In a later analysis, each TCR beta chain was defined by its CDR3 amino acid sequence together with its V-gene family, and reads lacking a unique V-gene family were excluded. A later analysis removed 600 or so highly shared, low-generation-probability nucleotide sequences to deal with suspected cross-contamination and a sequencing artifact. In a later analysis, a clonal expansion index for each public chain was calculated from normalized within-repertoire ranks of inferred template counts. In a later analysis, generation probabilities were computed with a VDJ recombination model fitted to out-of-frame rearrangements, and the resulting probabilities were checked against IGoR. Hypergeometric tests were used in a later analysis to score TCR-TCR, TCR-HLA and TCR-CMV co-occurrence, with a repertoire-size bias correction applied to the TCR pairs. In a later analysis, false discovery rates were estimated by permuting HLA or CMV assignments 20 times. A later analysis grouped co-occurring TCRs with DBSCAN, adding TCRdist sequence similarity when clustering within HLA-allele-positive subsets. Co-occurrence clustering excluded repertoires with fewer than 30,000 or more than 120,000 public chains, plus five with anomalous nucleotide sharing. Not all clones reach the TCRdb copy of this immuneACCESS table, which keeps in-frame sequences only. Checked studies attribute under half of the gap to unresolved V genes and leave the rest unexplained. Clone size and the V and J calls come from that table; the DNA yielded D and trimming. The sample table records 180,000 or so clones; around 80% of these occur just once. The ten largest clonotypes hold about 2.1% of the sample.

The TCR was taken from a woman younger than 45 in good health and CMV-seronegative. The rearrangement joined TRBV6-5 to TRBJ1-1, with no reliable assignment of the D segment. Sequenced material: PBMCs. The CDR3 reads as follows: CASSRSVGVNTEAFF. Here is the DNA: TGTGCCAGCAGCCGGTCAGTTGGAGTGAACACTGAAGCTTTCTTT.